Listed here is a single T cell receptor (beta chain). This sample stems from a study of blood T cell repertoires in COVID-19. Sequencing was performed with immunoSEQ multiplex PCR; in TCRdb, only in-frame clones are kept and a portion is missing. The sample holds some 220,000 clones, over 70% seen once. CDR3 length equals 15 residues. V dropped 9 bases and J dropped 3 bases, with 20 bases sitting between them. Germline V gene sequence: CDR1 KGHDR, CDR2 SFDVKD. The source is a woman in her sixties or seventies with acute or convalescent COVID-19. Material for sequencing was peripheral blood. This chain links TRBV24-1 with TRBJ2-7, with D possibly matching TRBD2 (6 bases). The CDR3 DNA follows: TGTGCCACCGATTTGACGCGGGGATCCTACTACGAGCAGTACTTC. Translating gives CATDLTRGSYYEQYF.